This T cell receptor beta chain was identified during a study of blood T cell repertoires in COVID-19. At the level of the study: Sites in the United States, Italy and Spain provided acute and convalescent COVID-19 samples. The cDNA or gDNA used as material had been derived from T cells, B-cell-depleted T cells, or PBMCs.

This clone has more than one count but fewer than ten. CDR1 and CDR2 (germline): SGHNT, YYREEE (reference sequence). The CDR3 totals 16 residues. V lost 4 bases, J lost 0 bases, and 4 bases stayed unmatched. Produced via immunoSEQ multiplex PCR; TCRdb's table is partial and in-frame only. The data contain 110,000 to 150,000 clones, about 84% of them singletons. The sequencing input was peripheral blood. The clonotype originates from a woman between 50 and 59 years old with acute or convalescent COVID-19. V is TRBV5-4 and J is TRBJ1-6, with 7 bases identical to TRBD1. The CDR3 DNA sequence: TGTGCCAGCAGCCAGGGACAGAGCTCCTATAATTCACCCCTCCACTTT. Protein sequence: CASSQGQSSYNSPLHF.